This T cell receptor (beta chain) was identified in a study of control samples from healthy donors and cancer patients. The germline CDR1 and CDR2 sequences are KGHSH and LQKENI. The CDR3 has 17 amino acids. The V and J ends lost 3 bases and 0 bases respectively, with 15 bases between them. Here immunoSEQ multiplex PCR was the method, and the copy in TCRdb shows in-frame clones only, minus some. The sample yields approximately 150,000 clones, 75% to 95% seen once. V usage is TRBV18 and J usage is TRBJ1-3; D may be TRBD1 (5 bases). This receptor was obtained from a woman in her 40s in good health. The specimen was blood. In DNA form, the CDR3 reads TGTGCCAGCTCACCGATACCGAGGGGCGTCTCTGGAAACACCATATATTTT. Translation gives CASSPIPRGVSGNTIYF.